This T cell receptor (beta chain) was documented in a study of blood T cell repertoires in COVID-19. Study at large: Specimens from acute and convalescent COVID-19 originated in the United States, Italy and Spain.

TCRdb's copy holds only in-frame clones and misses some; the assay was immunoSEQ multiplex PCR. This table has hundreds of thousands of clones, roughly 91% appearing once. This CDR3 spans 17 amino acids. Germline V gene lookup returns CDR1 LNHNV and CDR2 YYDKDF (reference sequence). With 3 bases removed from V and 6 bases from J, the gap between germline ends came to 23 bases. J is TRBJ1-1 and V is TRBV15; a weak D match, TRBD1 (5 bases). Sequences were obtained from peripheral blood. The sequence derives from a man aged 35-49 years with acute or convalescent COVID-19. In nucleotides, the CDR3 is TGTGCCACCAGCAGGTTGAAAGGGGACCCAGGAGGGTCTGAAGCTTTCTTT. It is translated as CATSRLKGDPGGSEAFF. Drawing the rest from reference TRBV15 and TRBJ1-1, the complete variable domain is DAMVIQNPRYQVTQFGKPVTLSCSQTLNHNVMYWYQQKSSQAPKLLFHYYDKDFNNEADTPDNFQSRRPNTSFCFLDIRSPGLGDTAMYLCATSRLKGDPGGSEAFFGQGTRLTVV.